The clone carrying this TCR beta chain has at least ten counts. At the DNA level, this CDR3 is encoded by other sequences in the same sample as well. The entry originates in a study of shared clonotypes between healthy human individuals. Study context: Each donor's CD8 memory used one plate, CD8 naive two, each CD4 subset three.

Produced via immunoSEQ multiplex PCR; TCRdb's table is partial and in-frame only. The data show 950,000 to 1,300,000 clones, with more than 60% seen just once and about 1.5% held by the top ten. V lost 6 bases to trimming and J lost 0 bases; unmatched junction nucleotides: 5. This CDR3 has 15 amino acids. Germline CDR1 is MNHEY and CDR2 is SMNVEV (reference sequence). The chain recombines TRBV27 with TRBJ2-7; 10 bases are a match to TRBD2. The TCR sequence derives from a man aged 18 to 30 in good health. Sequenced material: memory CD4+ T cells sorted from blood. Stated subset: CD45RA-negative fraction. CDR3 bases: TGTGCCAGCAGCTTGACTAGCGGGTACTCCTACGAGCAGTACTTC. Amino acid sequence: CASSLTSGYSYEQYF.